Below, 2 T cell receptor beta chains from the same sample are listed, as sequenced in a study of shared clonotypes between healthy human individuals. TCRdb's table, derived via immunoSEQ multiplex PCR, lists solely in-frame clones and lacks some. Altogether about 1.1 million clones are present, roughly 77% being singletons, with the ten largest covering roughly 0.9%. The specimen was memory CD4+ T cells from PBMCs. Sample subset: CD45RA-negative fraction. These receptor sequences come from a man aged 18 to 29 in good health. Some clones in this sample may be carry-over from other donors' samples.

The gene calls are TRBV28 and TRBJ1-5; possible D gene TRBD1, 6 bases. CDR1 is MDHEN and CDR2 is SYDVKM in the germline V gene. The CDR3 is 16 residues long. The V gene lost 5 bases and the J gene lost 3 bases, with 17 bases spanning the gap. CDR3 sequence: CASSQMTGGLNQPQHF. CDR3 bases: TGTGCCAGCAGTCAGATGACCGGGGGCCTCAATCAGCCCCAGCATTTT.

J is TRBJ2-7 and V is TRBV14, with D perhaps TRBD1 (6 bases). The length of the CDR3 is 15 residues. V was trimmed by 4 bases and J by 4 bases, leaving 17 bases between them. Germline V gene lookup returns CDR1 SGHDN and CDR2 FVKESK. The CDR3 loop reads CASSRLTGPSYEQYF. In DNA, the CDR3 is TGTGCCAGCAGCCGATTGACAGGTCCCTCTTACGAGCAGTACTTC.